The clone carrying this T cell receptor beta chain occurred once. As yet, its antigen is unknown. The source of the sample is a study of Tregs in tolerant kidney transplant recipients. Study-wide results and limits: The most relevant donor-specific Treg TCRbeta repertoire apparently came from expansion with activated donor B cells. Few patients were studied, so findings need validation in larger groups. Biological reproducibility was not directly addressed in this study.

Profiling relied on immunoSEQ multiplex PCR, and the TCRdb table lists in-frame clones only, not all of them. The table has roughly 70,000 clones, roughly 89% seen once. Sequencing input: CD4+ T cells from blood. The receptor was isolated from a human donor in good health.

CDR3 residues: CASSRTANTKQYF. DNA of the CDR3: TGTGCCAGCAGCCGGACAGCAAACACGAAACAGTACTTC. This rearrangement joins TRBV2 to TRBJ2-5, with D perhaps TRBD1 (6 bases). Germline V lookup: CDR1 SNHLY, CDR2 FYNNEI. Trimming left V 6 bases short and J 11 bases short, with 19 bases between. The CDR3 totals 13 residues.